The 27 T cell receptor beta chains below come from one sample, sequenced in a study of T-cell memory formation after mild COVID-19. MiXCR, run by TCRdb on the 5' RACE reads, gives a single entry per CDR3 protein. Of 180,000 or so distinct CDR3 sequences in the sample, around a tenth were seen once. The material sequenced was PBMCs or a T cell subset sorted from them (not recorded which). These TCRs come from a young man who had mild COVID-19 (a few samples of this study predate the infection). Cell type and time point are not known.

A few counts support this clonotype. The V gene is TRBV10-3, the J gene TRBJ1-6; TRBD1 might be the D (5 bases). CDR3 length equals 13 residues. Trimming cost V 6 bases and J 9 bases, with 12 bases left between them. Germline CDR1 and CDR2: ENHRY and SYGVKD. The CDR3 here is CAIRPDGTSPLHF. DNA of the CDR3: TGTGCCATCAGGCCCGATGGGACTTCACCCCTCCACTTT.

This clonotype has a count of ten or more. The chain recombines TRBV4-2 with TRBJ1-5, with D perhaps matching TRBD1 (5 bases). This CDR3 has 15 amino acids. Per germline, CDR1 LGHNA and CDR2 YNFKEQ. Trimming removed 0 bases from V and 6 bases from J, with 12 bases in between. The CDR3: CASSQETRGGQPQHF. In nucleotides, the CDR3 is TGTGCCAGCAGCCAAGAAACAAGGGGAGGTCAGCCCCAGCATTTT.

The V call is TRBV2, the J call TRBJ1-2; the D gene is possibly TRBD1 (5 bases). Between the trimmed V and J ends, which lost 4 bases and 4 bases, there was a span of 13 bases. The CDR3 consists of 14 residues. The germline CDR1 and CDR2 sequences are SNHLY and FYNNEI. CDR3 amino acids: CASSGQTVFYGYTF. In DNA, the CDR3 is TGTGCCAGCAGTGGACAGACAGTTTTCTATGGCTACACCTTC.

The chain is built from TRBV15 and TRBJ2-5, with TRBD1 identical over 7 bases. This CDR3 is built from 15 residues. Germline loops: CDR1 LNHNV, CDR2 YYDKDF (reference sequence). V trimming: 0 bases; J trimming: 5 bases; junction bases outside the gene matches: 6. CDR3 in DNA: TGTGCCACCAGCAGAGATCCCGTCAGGGGGGAGACCCAGTACTTC. Protein product: CATSRDPVRGETQYF.

This clonotype was seen ten or more times. A read error may account for a junction end that differs from germline. This rearrangement joins TRBV5-1 to TRBJ2-5; D gene ambiguous. This CDR3 region has 11 residues. Looked up from germline, CDR1 is SGHRS and CDR2 is YFSETQ. The CDR3 here is CASRLEETQYF. DNA for the CDR3: TGCGCCAGCAGGTTGGAAGAGACCCAGTACTTC.

CDR3 coding DNA: TGTGCCAGCAGCTCTAAGCGGGGGGCCTACACCGGGGAGCTGTTTTTT. It codes for CASSSKRGAYTGELFF. This rearrangement joins TRBV7-2 to TRBJ2-2; 9 bases are shared with TRBD2. Trimming at V came to 4 bases and at J to 3 bases, leaving 6 bases not matched to a gene. The CDR3 runs to 16 residues. Germline loops: CDR1 SGHTA, CDR2 FQGNSA.

This clonotype appeared a few times. The V call is TRBV4-3, the J call TRBJ2-7, with 7 bases identical to TRBD1. CDR3 length equals 15 residues. Germline CDR1 LGHNA, CDR2 YSLEER. Trimming at V came to 5 bases and at J to 2 bases, leaving 9 bases not matched to a gene. This CDR3 reads CASSVGVTGAYEQYF. The CDR3 nucleotides are TGCGCCAGCAGCGTAGGGGTTACAGGGGCCTACGAGCAGTACTTC.

A few counts support this clonotype. The chain uses TRBV9 and TRBJ2-5; 9 nucleotides match TRBD2. V gave up 0 bases and J gave up 5 bases; unmatched junction bases: 8. From germline, CDR1 is SGDLS and CDR2 YYNGEE. The CDR3 has 16 residues. CDR3 bases: TGTGCCAGCAGCGTAGCTGGATTAGCGGGGGAGGAGACCCAGTACTTC. As protein: CASSVAGLAGEETQYF.

The chain links TRBV4-3 to TRBJ2-1; TRBD2 is a possible D gene (6 bases). CDR1 and CDR2 from the germline V gene are LGHNA and YSLEER. The CDR3 consists of 16 residues. Trimming removed 3 bases from V and 0 bases from J, with 12 bases in between. This chain's CDR3 is CASSHDSGSSYNEQFF. In DNA form, the CDR3 reads TGCGCCAGCAGCCATGACTCCGGGAGCTCCTACAATGAGCAGTTCTTC.

The V call is TRBV7-8, the J call TRBJ1-2; no reliable D call. V shed 1 base and J shed 8 bases, with 14 bases lying between them. Germline-derived CDR1 and CDR2 are SGHVS and FQNEAQ. The CDR3 length is 14 residues. The CDR3 is CASSLVGQPRGYTF. In DNA form, the CDR3 reads TGTGCCAGCAGCTTAGTGGGCCAGCCTCGGGGCTACACCTTC.

This clonotype has a count of ten or more. The chain has TRBV10-2 and TRBJ2-7; a possible D gene is TRBD2 (6 bases). The CDR3 has 13 residues. Trimming left V 6 bases short and J 4 bases short, with 13 bases between. CDR1 and CDR2 from the germline V gene are WSHSY and SAAADI. Written as DNA, the CDR3 is TGCGCCAGCAGCCGGGACTTATTATACGAGCAGTACTTC. The encoded protein is CASSRDLLYEQYF.

This clonotype showed up just a few times. This sequence joins TRBV29-1 and TRBJ1-3, with D possibly being TRBD1 (6 bases). Trimming removed 7 bases at V and 4 bases at J, with 17 bases between. The V gene's germline CDR1 is SQVTM and CDR2 ANQGSEA. The CDR3 is made up of 14 amino acids. CDR3 coding DNA: TGCAGCGCCGACAGGCTGGTCGCCGGAAACACCATATATTTT. This codes for CSADRLVAGNTIYF.

The V gene is TRBV9, the J gene TRBJ2-3; 8 nucleotides align to TRBD2. Unmatched junction bases numbered 9, after V lost 0 bases and J lost 6 bases. This CDR3 is built from 16 residues. In germline, CDR1 is SGDLS, CDR2 YYNGEE. CDR3 amino acids: CASSVGIAGTRDTQYF. The CDR3 DNA reads TGTGCCAGCAGCGTAGGGATAGCGGGGACCCGGGATACGCAGTATTTT.

The rearrangement links TRBV6-5 to TRBJ1-3; possibly TRBD1 for D (5 bases). The ends were cut back, 2 bases at V and 4 bases at J, with 15 bases in the middle. The germline V gene encodes CDR1 MNHEY and CDR2 SVGAGI. The CDR3 runs 16 residues. DNA of the CDR3: TGTGCCAGCAGTTACGAGCGGAGGGGTGTAGGAAACACCATATATTTT. Protein sequence: CASSYERRGVGNTIYF.

The chain uses TRBV4-1 and TRBJ1-2, with D possibly matching TRBD1 (6 bases). Germline CDR1 is MGHRA and CDR2 is YSYEKL. CDR3 size: 12 residues. V was shortened by 3 bases and J by 10 bases, with 12 bases between the two germline ends. The DNA for the CDR3 is TGCGCCAGCAGCCACACAGGGCATGCCTACACCTTC. It encodes CASSHTGHAYTF.

This clonotype appeared a few times. This rearrangement joins TRBV6-5 to TRBJ1-6; maybe TRBD1 (6 bases). The CDR3 spans 15 residues. CDR1 MNHEY and CDR2 SVGAGI come from the germline V gene. The V and J ends lost 0 bases and 9 bases respectively, with 12 bases between them. DNA of the CDR3: TGTGCCAGCAGTTACTCGATAATAGGGGGTTCACCCCTCCACTTT. Residues: CASSYSIIGGSPLHF.

The chain joins TRBV5-1 to TRBJ2-3, with TRBD2 as a possible D gene (5 bases). The V end was cut by 4 bases, the J end by 5 bases, with 14 bases between. Germline lookup yields CDR1 SGHRS and CDR2 YFSETQ. The CDR3 totals 14 residues. The chain's CDR3 is CASSAGLLQDTQYF. DNA for the CDR3: TGCGCCAGCAGCGCCGGACTTCTTCAAGATACGCAGTATTTT.

V is TRBV6-5 and J is TRBJ2-2; D ambiguous. The CDR3 has 13 residues. The germline CDR1 and CDR2 sequences are MNHEY and SVGAGI. The ends were cut back, 6 bases at V and 2 bases at J, with 7 bases in the middle. The CDR3, as DNA: TGTGCCAGCAGGATTGTAAACACCGGGGAGCTGTTTTTT. This codes for CASRIVNTGELFF.

V usage is TRBV12-3 or TRBV12-4 and J usage is TRBJ2-7; no clear D. This CDR3 has 12 residues. V shed 5 bases and J shed 1 base, with 6 bases lying between them. The CDR3 reads CASSLRSYEQYF. CDR3 sequence (DNA): TGTGCCAGCAGTCTCCGTTCCTACGAGCAGTACTTC.

This chain links TRBV7-2 with TRBJ2-5; D uncertain. Germline V gene data show CDR1 as SGHTA and CDR2 as FQGNSA. The CDR3 is 15 residues long. Trimming shortened V by 5 bases and J by 5 bases, and 18 bases separated the two germline ends. The CDR3 sequence is CASSISSAEWETQYF. The CDR3 nucleotides are TGTGCCAGCAGCATCTCGAGTGCCGAGTGGGAGACCCAGTACTTC.

This clonotype was detected only a few times. This rearrangement joins TRBV29-1 to TRBJ1-1; tentatively, D is TRBD1 (5 bases). Deletions cut 3 bases from V and 5 bases from J, with 16 bases between. Germline CDR1 SQVTM, CDR2 ANQGSEA. The CDR3 totals 14 residues. CDR3 region: CSVEGWGLGTEAFF. DNA of the CDR3: TGCAGCGTTGAGGGATGGGGGTTAGGAACTGAAGCTTTCTTT. The whole variable domain, remainder taken from reference TRBV29-1 and TRBJ1-1, is SAVISQKPSRDICQRGTSLTIQCQVDSQVTMMFWYRQQPGQSLTLIATANQGSEATYESGFVIDKFPISRPNLTFSTLTVSNMSPEDSSIYLCSVEGWGLGTEAFFGQGTRLTVV.

The genes are TRBV7-9 and TRBJ1-6, with D hard to call. V shed 1 base and J shed 7 bases, with 11 bases lying between them. Germline V gene data show CDR1 as SEHNR and CDR2 as FQNEAQ (reference sequence). There are 15 residues in the CDR3. The CDR3 reads CASSLGAWRNSPLHF. The CDR3 DNA reads as TGTGCCAGCAGCTTAGGGGCATGGAGGAATTCACCCCTCCACTTT. The whole variable domain, filled in from reference TRBV7-9 and TRBJ1-6, reads DTGVSQNPRHKITKRGQNVTFRCDPISEHNRLYWYRQTLGQGPEFLTYFQNEAQLEKSRLLSDRFSAERPKGSFSTLEIQRTEQGDSAMYLCASSLGAWRNSPLHFGNGTRLTVT.

Written as DNA, the CDR3 is TGCAGCGTGAGGGGGCCGGGCATTCAGTACTTC. As protein: CSVRGPGIQYF. J is TRBJ2-4 and V is TRBV29-1; 7 bases line up with TRBD1. Trimming took 6 bases from V and 9 from J; bases not matched to a gene: 5. Germline V gene lookup returns CDR1 SQVTM and CDR2 ANQGSEA. CDR3 size: 11 residues.

This clonotype was picked up a small number of times. The chain carries TRBV5-1 and TRBJ2-3; D not resolved. CDR3 size: 14 residues. Looked up from germline, CDR1 is SGHRS and CDR2 is YFSETQ. V was clipped by 2 bases and J by 2 bases, with 9 bases between them. CDR3 nucleotides: TGCGCCAGCAGCTTAGGCAGCCTCACAGATACGCAGTATTTT. It encodes CASSLGSLTDTQYF.

This clonotype was recorded a few times. The chain combines TRBV5-1 with TRBJ1-5; D possibly corresponds to TRBD1 (6 bases). V lost 4 bases to trimming and J lost 4 bases, with 15 bases between them. In germline, CDR1 is SGHRS, CDR2 YFSETQ. This CDR3 is built from 15 residues. The CDR3 DNA follows: TGCGCCAGCAGCCCCGCCGGGGGGCTAAATCAGCCCCAGCATTTT. Its protein is CASSPAGGLNQPQHF.

The chain has TRBV5-1 and TRBJ2-5; 9 bases line up with TRBD1. V was clipped by 6 bases and J by 1 base; unmatched bases: 4. This CDR3 comprises 14 residues. The germline CDR1 and CDR2 sequences are SGHRS and YFSETQ. In DNA, the CDR3 is TGCGCCAGCACCGGACAGGGGTTCCAAGAGACCCAGTACTTC. It specifies CASTGQGFQETQYF. Full variable domain (missing parts from reference TRBV5-1 and TRBJ2-5): KAGVTQTPRYLIKTRGQQVTLSCSPISGHRSVSWYQQTPGQGLQFLFEYFSETQRNKGNFPGRFSGRQFSNSRSEMNVSTLELGDSALYLCASTGQGFQETQYFGPGTRLLVL.

This clonotype turned up a few times. This chain connects TRBV12-3 or TRBV12-4 to TRBJ2-3, with unresolved D. The CDR3 length is 16 residues. Between the trimmed V and J ends, which lost 6 bases and 4 bases, there was a span of 20 bases. In nucleotides, the CDR3 is TGTGCCAGCAGCAAAAGATCTACTTGGGTCCCAGATACGCAGTATTTT. It codes for CASSKRSTWVPDTQYF.